The rows below give T cell receptor beta chains drawn from one sample of a study of neurological immune-mediated disorders. TCRdb reprocessed the 5' RACE reads via MiXCR and lists one record per CDR3 protein. The sample carries about 60,000 distinct CDR3 sequences, under 3.5% recorded once. Input material: PBMCs. The receptors were sampled from a woman aged 60-75 years with multiple sclerosis. Each CDR3 is given with its conserved first and last residue. A D gene is named only where the DNA matches it firmly. A row's size may be missing; if present it is once, few, many or a size class.

v_call: TRBV5-1
d_call: NA
j_call: TRBJ1-5
clone_size: many
cdr3_nt: TGCGCCAGCAGCCCCCTGGGGCAGTATAGCAATCAGCCCCAGCATTTT
cdr3_aa: CASSPLGQYSNQPQHF

v_call: TRBV5-1
d_call: NA
j_call: TRBJ2-1
clone_size: many
cdr3_nt: TGCGCCAGCAGCAATTTCTACAATGAGCAGTTCTTC
cdr3_aa: CASSNFYNEQFF

v_call: TRBV28
d_call: TRBD1
j_call: TRBJ2-7
clone_size: many
cdr3_nt: TGTGCCAGCAGTTCCGGACAGGGAGGCAACGAGCAGTACTTC
cdr3_aa: CASSSGQGGNEQYF

v_call: TRBV2
d_call: TRBD2
j_call: TRBJ2-1
clone_size: many
cdr3_nt: TGTGCCAGCAGCCGACTAGCGGGGGGTGAGCAGTTCTTC
cdr3_aa: CASSRLAGGEQFF

v_call: TRBV10-3
d_call: NA
j_call: TRBJ1-2
clone_size: many
cdr3_nt: TGTGCCATCAGTGAGACAGGGACTATTGGCTACACCTTC
cdr3_aa: CAISETGTIGYTF

v_call: TRBV15
d_call: NA
j_call: TRBJ2-7
clone_size: many
cdr3_nt: TGTGCCACCAGCAGAGAGTTACCAGGGGTCTACTACGAGCAGTACTTC
cdr3_aa: CATSRELPGVYYEQYF

v_call: TRBV20-1
d_call: NA
j_call: TRBJ1-1
clone_size: few
cdr3_nt: TGCAGTGCTAGACCCGGACGGATGAACACTGAAGCTTTCTTT
cdr3_aa: CSARPGRMNTEAFF

v_call: TRBV10-3
d_call: NA
j_call: TRBJ1-1
clone_size: many
cdr3_nt: TGTGCCATCAGTGGAGGAGGGAACACTGAAGCTTTCTTT
cdr3_aa: CAISGGGNTEAFF

v_call: TRBV2
d_call: TRBD1
j_call: TRBJ1-2
clone_size: many
cdr3_nt: TGTGCCAGCACTGGGACAGCTGTAGGTGGCTACACCTTC
cdr3_aa: CASTGTAVGGYTF

v_call: TRBV12-3/TRBV12-4
d_call: NA
j_call: TRBJ2-1
clone_size: many
cdr3_nt: TGTGCCAGCAGTTTAGCAAGGGACGCAAATCAGTTCTTC
cdr3_aa: CASSLARDANQFF

v_call: TRBV24-1
d_call: NA
j_call: TRBJ2-2
clone_size: many
cdr3_nt: TGTGCCACCAGTGATTGGGGGCAGGGGAACACCGGGGAGCTGTTTTTT
cdr3_aa: CATSDWGQGNTGELFF

v_call: TRBV15
d_call: NA
j_call: TRBJ1-6
clone_size: many
cdr3_nt: TGTGCCACCAGGAGAGGGAGGAATTCACCCCTCCACTTT
cdr3_aa: CATRRGRNSPLHF

v_call: TRBV20-1
d_call: TRBD1
j_call: TRBJ1-2
clone_size: many
cdr3_nt: TGCAGTGCCAGGGGGGGTAGAACTACGCCCTATTATGGCTACACCTTC
cdr3_aa: CSARGGRTTPYYGYTF

v_call: TRBV3-1
d_call: NA
j_call: TRBJ2-7
clone_size: many
cdr3_nt: TGTGCCAGCAGCCCGTTTGCGGCGGGCTACGAGCAGTACTTC
cdr3_aa: CASSPFAAGYEQYF

v_call: TRBV4-1
d_call: NA
j_call: TRBJ1-1
clone_size: many
cdr3_nt: TGCGCCAGCAGCCAAGATTTTCTAGGCAGTTTTGCTTTCTTT
cdr3_aa: CASSQDFLGSFAFF

v_call: TRBV7-3
d_call: TRBD2
j_call: TRBJ2-7
clone_size: many
cdr3_nt: TGTGCCAGCAGCTTGGACCCGGGACTAGCGTCCGAGCAGTACTTC
cdr3_aa: CASSLDPGLASEQYF

v_call: TRBV24-1
d_call: NA
j_call: TRBJ2-2
clone_size: many
cdr3_nt: TGTGCCACCAGTGATTTCCGGCAGGAGAACACCGGGGAGCTGTTTTTT
cdr3_aa: CATSDFRQENTGELFF

v_call: TRBV20-1
d_call: NA
j_call: TRBJ1-1
clone_size: many
cdr3_nt: TGCAGTGCTAGAGATCGGGCCCGGACGTCTGAAGCTTTCTTT
cdr3_aa: CSARDRARTSEAFF

v_call: TRBV3-1
d_call: NA
j_call: TRBJ1-1
clone_size: many
cdr3_nt: TGTGCCAGCAGCCACCGGGAAGTCACTGAAGCTTTCTTT
cdr3_aa: CASSHREVTEAFF

v_call: TRBV20-1
d_call: TRBD2
j_call: TRBJ2-1
clone_size: many
cdr3_nt: TGCAGTGCTATTGGACTAGCGGGGGACAATGAGCAGTTCTTC
cdr3_aa: CSAIGLAGDNEQFF

v_call: TRBV12-3/TRBV12-4
d_call: NA
j_call: TRBJ2-3
clone_size: many
cdr3_nt: TGTGCCAGCAGTTTGGGGAATACGCAGTATTTT
cdr3_aa: CASSLGNTQYF

v_call: TRBV5-1
d_call: TRBD1
j_call: TRBJ1-6
clone_size: many
cdr3_nt: TGCGCCAGCAGCTCCACAGGGGATTCACCCCTCCACTTT
cdr3_aa: CASSSTGDSPLHF

v_call: TRBV7-7
d_call: NA
j_call: TRBJ2-5
clone_size: many
cdr3_nt: TGTGCCAGCAGCCTAGTAGGGGGGGCTGGAGAGACCCAGTACTTC
cdr3_aa: CASSLVGGAGETQYF

v_call: TRBV20-1
d_call: NA
j_call: TRBJ1-5
clone_size: many
cdr3_nt: TGCAGTGCTATCCGACGTGCCGGGGGGAATCAGCCCCAGCATTTT
cdr3_aa: CSAIRRAGGNQPQHF

v_call: TRBV13
d_call: NA
j_call: TRBJ1-2
clone_size: many
cdr3_nt: TGTGCCAGCAGGATAACAGGGAATGGCTACACCTTC
cdr3_aa: CASRITGNGYTF

v_call: TRBV21-1
d_call: NA
j_call: TRBJ2-1
clone_size: many
cdr3_nt: TGTGCCAGCAGCAAAGTCGGGGCAAGTCAGTATAGGAATGAGCAGTTCTTC
cdr3_aa: CASSKVGASQYRNEQFF

v_call: TRBV5-6
d_call: NA
j_call: TRBJ1-2
clone_size: many
cdr3_nt: TGTGCCAGCAGCTTCCCCCCCCCACGGGGGTATGGCTACACCTTC
cdr3_aa: CASSFPPPRGYGYTF

v_call: TRBV6-5
d_call: NA
j_call: TRBJ1-2
clone_size: many
cdr3_nt: TGTGCCAGCAGCACGGGGGGTGGCTACACCTTC
cdr3_aa: CASSTGGGYTF

v_call: TRBV3-1
d_call: NA
j_call: TRBJ2-3
clone_size: many
cdr3_nt: TGTGCCAGCAGCCAAAGATCCACAGATACGCAGTATTTT
cdr3_aa: CASSQRSTDTQYF

v_call: TRBV27
d_call: NA
j_call: TRBJ1-2
clone_size: many
cdr3_nt: TGTGCCAGCAGTTTAGGCAGGGGCTCTACGGGACCCTATGGCTACACCTTC
cdr3_aa: CASSLGRGSTGPYGYTF

v_call: TRBV4-1
d_call: NA
j_call: TRBJ2-5
clone_size: many
cdr3_nt: TGCGCCAGCAGCCAAGGGTCCCTCAGTGTCCAAGAGACCCAGTACTTC
cdr3_aa: CASSQGSLSVQETQYF

v_call: TRBV6-5
d_call: NA
j_call: TRBJ1-1
clone_size: many
cdr3_nt: TGTGCCAGCAGTTACCTCGACGGTTACACTGAAGCTTTCTTT
cdr3_aa: CASSYLDGYTEAFF

v_call: TRBV29-1
d_call: NA
j_call: TRBJ1-1
clone_size: many
cdr3_nt: TGCAGCTCGGATATGGAGCTTATGAACACTGAAGCTTTCTTT
cdr3_aa: CSSDMELMNTEAFF

v_call: TRBV20-1
d_call: NA
j_call: TRBJ2-1
clone_size: many
cdr3_nt: TGCAGTGCTAGGGTCGGGGACGAATACAATGAGCAGTTCTTC
cdr3_aa: CSARVGDEYNEQFF

v_call: TRBV7-2
d_call: NA
j_call: TRBJ1-3
clone_size: many
cdr3_nt: TGTGCCAGCAGCCCGAGACGGCTGAGCTCTGGAAACACCATATATTTT
cdr3_aa: CASSPRRLSSGNTIYF

v_call: TRBV5-1
d_call: TRBD1
j_call: TRBJ2-7
clone_size: NA
cdr3_nt: TGCGCCAGCAGTCGTGACAGGGGGCCTTACGAGCAGTACTTC
cdr3_aa: CASSRDRGPYEQYF

v_call: TRBV4-1
d_call: TRBD1
j_call: TRBJ2-5
clone_size: many
cdr3_nt: TGCGCCAGCAGCCAAGAGACAGGGGAAGAGACCCAGTACTTC
cdr3_aa: CASSQETGEETQYF

v_call: TRBV9
d_call: TRBD1
j_call: TRBJ2-3
clone_size: many
cdr3_nt: TGTGCCAGCAGCGTCTTTGGGACAGGGGGAGATACGCAGTATTTT
cdr3_aa: CASSVFGTGGDTQYF